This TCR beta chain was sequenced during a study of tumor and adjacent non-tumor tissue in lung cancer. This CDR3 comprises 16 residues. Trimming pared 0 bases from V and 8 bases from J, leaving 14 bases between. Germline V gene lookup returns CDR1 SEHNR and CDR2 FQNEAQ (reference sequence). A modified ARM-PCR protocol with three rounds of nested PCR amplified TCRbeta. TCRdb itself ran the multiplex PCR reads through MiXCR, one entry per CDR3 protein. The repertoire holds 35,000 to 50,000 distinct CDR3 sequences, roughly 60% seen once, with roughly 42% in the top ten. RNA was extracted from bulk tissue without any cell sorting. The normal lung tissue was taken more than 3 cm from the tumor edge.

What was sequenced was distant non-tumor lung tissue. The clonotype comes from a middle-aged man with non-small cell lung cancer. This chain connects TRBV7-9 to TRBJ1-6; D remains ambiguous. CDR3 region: CASSLAQAGDHSPLHF. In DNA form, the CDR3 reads TGTGCCAGCAGCTTAGCGCAGGCCGGTGATCATTCACCCCTCCACTTT.